This TCR beta chain was found in a study of control samples from healthy donors and cancer patients. V lost 6 bases, J lost 5 bases, and 13 bases lay in between. There are 13 residues in the CDR3. Germline CDR1 is MNHEY and CDR2 is SMNVEV (reference sequence). Clones were sequenced by immunoSEQ multiplex PCR, and TCRdb holds only the in-frame ones, with some missing. The repertoire holds roughly 120,000 clones, with more than 80% as singletons. The sequence came from a man aged 50-60 years in good health. The chain employs TRBV27 and TRBJ1-2; the D gene is possibly TRBD1 (6 bases). Source material: blood. CDR3 sequence reads: CASSGGHLYGYTF. DNA of the CDR3: TGTGCCAGCAGCGGGGGACACTTGTATGGCTACACCTTC.